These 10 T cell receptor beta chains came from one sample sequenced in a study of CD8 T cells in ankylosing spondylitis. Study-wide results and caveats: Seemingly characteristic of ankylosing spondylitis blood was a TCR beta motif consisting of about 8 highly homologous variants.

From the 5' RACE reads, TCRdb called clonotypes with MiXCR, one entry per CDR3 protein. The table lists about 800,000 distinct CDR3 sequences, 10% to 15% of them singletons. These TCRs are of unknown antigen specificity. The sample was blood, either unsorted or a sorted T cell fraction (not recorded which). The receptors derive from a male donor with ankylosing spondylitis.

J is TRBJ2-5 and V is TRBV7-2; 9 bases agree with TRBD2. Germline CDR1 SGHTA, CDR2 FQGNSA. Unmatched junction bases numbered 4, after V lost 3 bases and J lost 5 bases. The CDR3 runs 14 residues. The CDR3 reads CASSFLLAGETQYF. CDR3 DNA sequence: TGTGCCAGCAGCTTTTTGCTAGCGGGGGAGACCCAGTACTTC.

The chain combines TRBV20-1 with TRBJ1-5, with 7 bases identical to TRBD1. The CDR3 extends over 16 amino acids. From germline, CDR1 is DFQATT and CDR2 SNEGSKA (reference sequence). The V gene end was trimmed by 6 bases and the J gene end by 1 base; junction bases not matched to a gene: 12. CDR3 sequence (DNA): TGCAGTGCCCCCGAAGGGGGCCGGGGGAGCAATCAGCCCCAGCATTTT. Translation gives CSAPEGGRGSNQPQHF.

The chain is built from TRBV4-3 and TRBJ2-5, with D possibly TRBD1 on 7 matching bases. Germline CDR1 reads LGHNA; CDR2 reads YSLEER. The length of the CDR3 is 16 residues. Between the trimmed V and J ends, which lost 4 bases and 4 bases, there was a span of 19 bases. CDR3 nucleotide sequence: TGCGCCAGCAGCCGGACACCGAACCAGGGGGGAGAGACCCAGTACTTC. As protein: CASSRTPNQGGETQYF.

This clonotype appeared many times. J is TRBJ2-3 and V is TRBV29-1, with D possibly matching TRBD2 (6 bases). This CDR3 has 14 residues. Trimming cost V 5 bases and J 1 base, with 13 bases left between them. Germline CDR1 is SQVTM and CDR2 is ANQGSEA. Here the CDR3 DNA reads TGCAGCGTTTTGAGGAGGGGCGGCACAGATACGCAGTATTTT. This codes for CSVLRRGGTDTQYF.

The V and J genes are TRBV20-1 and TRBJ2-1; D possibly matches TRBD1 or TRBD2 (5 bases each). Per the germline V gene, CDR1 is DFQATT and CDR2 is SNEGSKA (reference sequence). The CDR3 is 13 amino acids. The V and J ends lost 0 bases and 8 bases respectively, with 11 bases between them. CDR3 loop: CSARDRGGHEQFF. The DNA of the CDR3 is TGCAGTGCTAGAGATCGGGGCGGCCATGAGCAGTTCTTC.

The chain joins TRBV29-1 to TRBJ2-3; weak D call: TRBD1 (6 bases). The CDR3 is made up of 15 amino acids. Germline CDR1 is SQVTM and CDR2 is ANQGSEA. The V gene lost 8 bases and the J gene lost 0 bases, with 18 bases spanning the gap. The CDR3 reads CSTGGVGQSTDTQYF. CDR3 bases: TGCAGCACAGGAGGTGTAGGACAGAGCACAGATACGCAGTATTTT.

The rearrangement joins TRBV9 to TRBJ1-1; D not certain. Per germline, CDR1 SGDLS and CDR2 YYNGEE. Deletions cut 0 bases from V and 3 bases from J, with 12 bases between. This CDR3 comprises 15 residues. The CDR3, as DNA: TGTGCCAGCAGCGTAGATGGGTACAAGGACACTGAAGCTTTCTTT. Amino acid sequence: CASSVDGYKDTEAFF.

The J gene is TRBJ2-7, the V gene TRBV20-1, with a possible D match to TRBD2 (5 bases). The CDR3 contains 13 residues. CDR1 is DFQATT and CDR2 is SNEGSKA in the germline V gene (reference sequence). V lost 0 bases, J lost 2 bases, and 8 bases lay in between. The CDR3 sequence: CSARDLLAYEQYF. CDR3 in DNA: TGCAGTGCTAGAGATTTACTAGCCTACGAGCAGTACTTC.

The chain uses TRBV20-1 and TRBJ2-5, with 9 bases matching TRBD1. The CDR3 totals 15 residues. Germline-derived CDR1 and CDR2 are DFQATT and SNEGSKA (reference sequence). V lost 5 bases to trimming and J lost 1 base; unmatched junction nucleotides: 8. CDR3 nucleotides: TGCAGTGCTGCCACCGGGACAGGGCGCCAAGAGACCCAGTACTTC. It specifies CSAATGTGRQETQYF.

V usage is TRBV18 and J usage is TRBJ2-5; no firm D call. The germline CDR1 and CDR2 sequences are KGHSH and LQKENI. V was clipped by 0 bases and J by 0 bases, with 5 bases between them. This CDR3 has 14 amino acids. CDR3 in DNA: TGTGCCAGCTCACCACCTTCTTACCAAGAGACCCAGTACTTC. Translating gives CASSPPSYQETQYF.